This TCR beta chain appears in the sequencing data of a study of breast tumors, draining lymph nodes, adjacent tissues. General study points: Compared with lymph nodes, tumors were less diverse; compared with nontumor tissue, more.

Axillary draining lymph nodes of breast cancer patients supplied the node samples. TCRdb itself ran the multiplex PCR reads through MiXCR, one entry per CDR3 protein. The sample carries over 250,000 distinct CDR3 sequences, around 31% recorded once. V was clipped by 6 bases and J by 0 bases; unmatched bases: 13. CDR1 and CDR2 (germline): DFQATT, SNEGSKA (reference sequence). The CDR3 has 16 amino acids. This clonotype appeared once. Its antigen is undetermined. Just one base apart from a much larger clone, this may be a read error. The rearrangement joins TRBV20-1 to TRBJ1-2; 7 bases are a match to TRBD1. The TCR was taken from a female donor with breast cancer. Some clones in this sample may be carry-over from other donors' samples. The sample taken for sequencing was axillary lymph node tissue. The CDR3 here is CSAPDRSQGTNYGYTF. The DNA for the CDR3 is TGCAGTGCCCCGGACAGGTCCCAGGGGACTAACTATGGCTACACCTTC.